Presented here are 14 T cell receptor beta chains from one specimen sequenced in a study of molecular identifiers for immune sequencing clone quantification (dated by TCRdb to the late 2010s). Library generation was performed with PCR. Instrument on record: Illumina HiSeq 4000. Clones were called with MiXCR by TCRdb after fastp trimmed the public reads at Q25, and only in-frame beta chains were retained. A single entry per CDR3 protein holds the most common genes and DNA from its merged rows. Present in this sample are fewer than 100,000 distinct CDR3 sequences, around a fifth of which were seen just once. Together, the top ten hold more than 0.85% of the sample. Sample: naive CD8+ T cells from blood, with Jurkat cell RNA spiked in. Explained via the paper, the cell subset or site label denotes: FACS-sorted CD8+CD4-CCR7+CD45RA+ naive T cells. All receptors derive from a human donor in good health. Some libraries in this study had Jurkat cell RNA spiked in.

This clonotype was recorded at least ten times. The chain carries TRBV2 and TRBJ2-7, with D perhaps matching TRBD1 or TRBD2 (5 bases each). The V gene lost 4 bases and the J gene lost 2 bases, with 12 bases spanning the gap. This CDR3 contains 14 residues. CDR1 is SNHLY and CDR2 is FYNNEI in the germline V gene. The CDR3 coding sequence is TGTGCCAGCAGTGCTGAGGGGCGGGCCTACGAGCAGTACTTC. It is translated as CASSAEGRAYEQYF.

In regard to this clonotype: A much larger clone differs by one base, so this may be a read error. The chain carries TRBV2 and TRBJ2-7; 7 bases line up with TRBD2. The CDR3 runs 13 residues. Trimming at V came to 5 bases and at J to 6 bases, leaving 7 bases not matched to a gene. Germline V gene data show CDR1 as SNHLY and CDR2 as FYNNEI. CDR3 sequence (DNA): TGTGCCAGCAGTCTAGCGGTGGGGCCCGAGCAGTACTTC. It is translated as CASSLAVGPEQYF.

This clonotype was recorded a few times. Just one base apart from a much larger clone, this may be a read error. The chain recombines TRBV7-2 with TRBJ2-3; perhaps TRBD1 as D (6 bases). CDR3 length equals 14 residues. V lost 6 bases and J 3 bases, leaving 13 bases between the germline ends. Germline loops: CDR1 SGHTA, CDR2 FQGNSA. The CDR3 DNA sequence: TGTGCCAGCAGATTAACGCAGGGGACAGATACGCAGTATTTT. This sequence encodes CASRLTQGTDTQYF.

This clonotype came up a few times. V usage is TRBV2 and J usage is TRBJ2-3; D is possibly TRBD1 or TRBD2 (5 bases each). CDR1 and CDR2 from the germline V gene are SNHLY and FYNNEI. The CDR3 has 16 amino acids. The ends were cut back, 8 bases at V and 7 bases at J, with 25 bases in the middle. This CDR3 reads CASPISSAPGLNTQYF. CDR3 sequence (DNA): TGTGCCAGCCCTATAAGTAGCGCCCCGGGGCTGAATACGCAGTATTTT. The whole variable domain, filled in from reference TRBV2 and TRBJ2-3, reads EPEVTQTPSHQVTQMGQEVILRCVPISNHLYFYWYRQILGQKVEFLVSFYNNEISEKSEIFDDQFSVERPDGSNFTLKIRSTKLEDSAMYFCASPISSAPGLNTQYFGPGTRLTVL.

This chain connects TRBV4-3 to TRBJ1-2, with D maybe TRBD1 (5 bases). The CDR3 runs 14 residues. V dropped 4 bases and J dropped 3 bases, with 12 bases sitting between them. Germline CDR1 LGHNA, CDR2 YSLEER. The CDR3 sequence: CASSPDGGHYGYTF. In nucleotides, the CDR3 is TGCGCCAGCAGCCCCGACGGGGGACACTATGGCTACACCTTC.

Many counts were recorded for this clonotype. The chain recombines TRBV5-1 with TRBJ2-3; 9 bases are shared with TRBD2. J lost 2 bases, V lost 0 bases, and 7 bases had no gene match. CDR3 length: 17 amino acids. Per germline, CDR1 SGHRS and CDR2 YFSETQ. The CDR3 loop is CASSLDSTSGYTDTQYF. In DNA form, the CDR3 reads TGCGCCAGCAGCTTGGATTCGACTAGCGGTTACACAGATACGCAGTATTTT.

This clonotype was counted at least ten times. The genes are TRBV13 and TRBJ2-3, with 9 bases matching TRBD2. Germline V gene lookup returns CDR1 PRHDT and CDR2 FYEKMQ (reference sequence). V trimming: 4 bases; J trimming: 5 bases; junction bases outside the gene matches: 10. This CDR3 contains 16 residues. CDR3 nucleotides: TGTGCCAGCAGCTCACGACTAGCGGATTATATAGATACGCAGTATTTT. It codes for CASSSRLADYIDTQYF.

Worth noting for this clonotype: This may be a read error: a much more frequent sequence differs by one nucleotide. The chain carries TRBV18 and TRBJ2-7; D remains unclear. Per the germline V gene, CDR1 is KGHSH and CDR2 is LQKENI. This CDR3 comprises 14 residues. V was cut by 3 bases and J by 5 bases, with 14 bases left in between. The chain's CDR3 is CASSPRPPDHEQYF. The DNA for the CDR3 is TGTGCCAGCTCACCGCGTCCCCCAGATCACGAGCAGTACTTC.

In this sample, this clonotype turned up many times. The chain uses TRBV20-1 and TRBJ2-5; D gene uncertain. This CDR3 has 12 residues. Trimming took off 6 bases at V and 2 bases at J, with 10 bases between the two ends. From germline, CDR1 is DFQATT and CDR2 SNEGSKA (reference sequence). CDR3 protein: CSAPPGQETQYF. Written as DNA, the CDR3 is TGCAGTGCCCCGCCCGGACAAGAGACCCAGTACTTC.

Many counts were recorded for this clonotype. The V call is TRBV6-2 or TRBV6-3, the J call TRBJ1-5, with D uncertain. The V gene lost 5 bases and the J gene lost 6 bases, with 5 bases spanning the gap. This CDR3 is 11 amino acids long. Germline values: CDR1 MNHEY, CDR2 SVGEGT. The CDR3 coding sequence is TGTGCCAGCAGTCCCGGTCAGCCCCAGCATTTT. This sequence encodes CASSPGQPQHF.

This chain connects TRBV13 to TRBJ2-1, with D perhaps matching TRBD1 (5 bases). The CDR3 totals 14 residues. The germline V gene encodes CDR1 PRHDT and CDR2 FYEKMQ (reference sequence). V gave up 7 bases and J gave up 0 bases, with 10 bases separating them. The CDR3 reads CASNYRSSYNEQFF. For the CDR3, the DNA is TGTGCCAGCAACTACAGGAGCTCCTACAATGAGCAGTTCTTC.

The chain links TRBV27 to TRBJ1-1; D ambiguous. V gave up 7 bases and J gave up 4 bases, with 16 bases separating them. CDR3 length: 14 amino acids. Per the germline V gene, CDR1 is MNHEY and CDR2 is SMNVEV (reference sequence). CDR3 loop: CASISGGYVTEAFF. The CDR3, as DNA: TGTGCCAGCATCTCCGGAGGGTATGTCACTGAAGCTTTCTTT.

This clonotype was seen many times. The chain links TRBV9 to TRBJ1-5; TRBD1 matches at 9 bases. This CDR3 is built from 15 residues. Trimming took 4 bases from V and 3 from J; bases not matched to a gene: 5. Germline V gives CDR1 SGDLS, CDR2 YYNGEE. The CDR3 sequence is CASSPGTGINQPQHF. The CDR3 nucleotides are TGTGCCAGCAGCCCCGGGACAGGGATCAATCAGCCCCAGCATTTT.

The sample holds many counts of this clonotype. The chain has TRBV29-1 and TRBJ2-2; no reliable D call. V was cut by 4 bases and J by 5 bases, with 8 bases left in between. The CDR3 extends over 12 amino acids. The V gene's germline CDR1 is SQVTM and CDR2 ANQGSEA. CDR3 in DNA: TGCAGCGTTGTTTCTGGGACCGGGGAGCTGTTTTTT. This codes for CSVVSGTGELFF.